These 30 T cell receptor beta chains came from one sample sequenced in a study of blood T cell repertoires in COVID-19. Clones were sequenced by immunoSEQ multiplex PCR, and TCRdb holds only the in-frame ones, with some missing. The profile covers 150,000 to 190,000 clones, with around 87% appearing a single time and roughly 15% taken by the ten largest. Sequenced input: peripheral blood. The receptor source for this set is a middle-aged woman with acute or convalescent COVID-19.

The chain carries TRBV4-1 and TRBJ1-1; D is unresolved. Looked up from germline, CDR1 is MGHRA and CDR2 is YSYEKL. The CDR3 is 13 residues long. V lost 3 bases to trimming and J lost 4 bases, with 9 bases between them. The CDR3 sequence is CASSQGEGTEAFF. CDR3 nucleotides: TGCGCCAGCAGCCAGGGAGAGGGCACTGAAGCTTTCTTT.

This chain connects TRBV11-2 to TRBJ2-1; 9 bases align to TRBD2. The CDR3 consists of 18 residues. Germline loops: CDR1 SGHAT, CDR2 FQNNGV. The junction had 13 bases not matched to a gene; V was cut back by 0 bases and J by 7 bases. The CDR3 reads CASSLDMSGGRKGNEQFF. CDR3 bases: TGTGCCAGCAGCTTAGATATGAGCGGGGGGCGAAAGGGGAATGAGCAGTTCTTC.

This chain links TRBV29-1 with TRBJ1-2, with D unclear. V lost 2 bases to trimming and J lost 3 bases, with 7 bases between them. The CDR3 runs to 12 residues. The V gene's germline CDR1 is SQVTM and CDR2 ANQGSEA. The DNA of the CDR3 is TGCAGCGTTGAATTTGTCTACTATGGCTACACCTTC. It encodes CSVEFVYYGYTF.

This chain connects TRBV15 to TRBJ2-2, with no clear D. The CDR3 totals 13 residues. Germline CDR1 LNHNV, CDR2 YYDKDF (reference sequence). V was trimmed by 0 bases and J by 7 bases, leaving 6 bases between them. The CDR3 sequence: CATSRDHVGELFF. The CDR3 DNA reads TGTGCCACCAGCAGAGATCATGTCGGGGAGCTGTTTTTT.

CDR3 amino acids: CASSYRGEQYF. The CDR3 DNA follows: TGTGCCAGCAGTTACAGGGGCGAGCAGTACTTC. The V and J genes are TRBV6-5 and TRBJ2-7, with D possibly TRBD1 on 5 matching bases. V lost 2 bases, J lost 6 bases, and 5 bases lay in between. The germline CDR1 and CDR2 sequences are MNHEY and SVGAGI. This CDR3 has 11 amino acids.

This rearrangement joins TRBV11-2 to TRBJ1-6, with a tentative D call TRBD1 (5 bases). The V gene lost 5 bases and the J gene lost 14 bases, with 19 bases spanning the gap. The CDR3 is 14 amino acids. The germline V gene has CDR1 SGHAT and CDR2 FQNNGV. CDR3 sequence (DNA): TGTGCCAGCAGCAAAAACACTCAGGGTGTGGCCCTCCACTTT. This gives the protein CASSKNTQGVALHF.

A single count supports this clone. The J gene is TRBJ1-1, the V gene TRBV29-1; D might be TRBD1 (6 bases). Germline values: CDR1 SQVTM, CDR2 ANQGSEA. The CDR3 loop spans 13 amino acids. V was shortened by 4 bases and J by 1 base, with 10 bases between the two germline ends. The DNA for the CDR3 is TGCAGCGTTGTGGGACAAACGAACACTGAAGCTTTCTTT. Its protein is CSVVGQTNTEAFF.

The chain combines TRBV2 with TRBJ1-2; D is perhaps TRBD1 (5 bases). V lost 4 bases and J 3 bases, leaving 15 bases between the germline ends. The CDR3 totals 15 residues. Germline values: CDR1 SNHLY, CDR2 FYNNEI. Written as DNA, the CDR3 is TGTGCCAGCAGTGGCTCCACAGGAGGGCACTATGGCTACACCTTC. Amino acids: CASSGSTGGHYGYTF.

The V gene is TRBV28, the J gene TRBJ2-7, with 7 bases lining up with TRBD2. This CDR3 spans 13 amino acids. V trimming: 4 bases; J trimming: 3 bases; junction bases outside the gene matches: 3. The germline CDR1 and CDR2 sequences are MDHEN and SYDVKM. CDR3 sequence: CASSSRDYYEQYF. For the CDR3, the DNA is TGTGCCAGCAGTTCCAGGGACTACTACGAGCAGTACTTC. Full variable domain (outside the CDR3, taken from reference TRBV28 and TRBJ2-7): DVKVTQSSRYLVKRTGEKVFLECVQDMDHENMFWYRQDPGLGLRLIYFSYDVKMKEKGDIPEGYSVSREKKERFSLILESASTNQTSMYLCASSSRDYYEQYFGPGTRLTVT.

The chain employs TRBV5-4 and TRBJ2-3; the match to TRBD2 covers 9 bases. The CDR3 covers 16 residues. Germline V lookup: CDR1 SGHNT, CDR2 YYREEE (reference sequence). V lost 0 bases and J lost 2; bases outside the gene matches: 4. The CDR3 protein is CASSLGLAGHTDTQYF. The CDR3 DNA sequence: TGTGCCAGCAGCTTGGGGCTAGCGGGACACACAGATACGCAGTATTTT.

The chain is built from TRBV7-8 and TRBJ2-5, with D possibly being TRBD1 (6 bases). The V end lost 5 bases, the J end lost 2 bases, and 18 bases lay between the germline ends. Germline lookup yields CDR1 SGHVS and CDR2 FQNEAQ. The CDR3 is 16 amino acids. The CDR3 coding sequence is TGTGCCAGCAGCCGAGCGACAGGATCGATTCAAGAGACCCAGTACTTC. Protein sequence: CASSRATGSIQETQYF.

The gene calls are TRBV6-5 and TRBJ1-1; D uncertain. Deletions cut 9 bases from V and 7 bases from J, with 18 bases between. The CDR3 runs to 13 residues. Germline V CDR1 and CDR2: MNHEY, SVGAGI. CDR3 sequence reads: CASLNPGRDEAFF. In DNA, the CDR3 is TGTGCCAGTTTGAACCCCGGGAGGGATGAAGCTTTCTTT.

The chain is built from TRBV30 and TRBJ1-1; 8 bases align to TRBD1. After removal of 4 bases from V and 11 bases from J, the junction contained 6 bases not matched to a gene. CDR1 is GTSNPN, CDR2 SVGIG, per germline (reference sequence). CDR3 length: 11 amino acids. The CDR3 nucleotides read TGTGCCTGGACAGGGGGCCCATCTGCTTTCTTT. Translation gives CAWTGGPSAFF.

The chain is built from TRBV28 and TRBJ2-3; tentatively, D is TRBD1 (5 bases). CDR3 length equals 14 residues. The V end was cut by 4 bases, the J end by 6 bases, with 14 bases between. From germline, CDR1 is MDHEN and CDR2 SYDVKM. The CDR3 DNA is TGTGCCAGCAGTTCATACCAACAGGCCGATACGCAGTATTTT. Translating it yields CASSSYQQADTQYF.

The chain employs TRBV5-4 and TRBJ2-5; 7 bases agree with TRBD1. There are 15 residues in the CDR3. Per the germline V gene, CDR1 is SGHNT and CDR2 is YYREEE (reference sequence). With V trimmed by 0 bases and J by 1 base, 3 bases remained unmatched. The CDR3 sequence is CASSLGGQFQETQYF. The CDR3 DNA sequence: TGTGCCAGCAGCTTGGGGGGACAGTTCCAAGAGACCCAGTACTTC.

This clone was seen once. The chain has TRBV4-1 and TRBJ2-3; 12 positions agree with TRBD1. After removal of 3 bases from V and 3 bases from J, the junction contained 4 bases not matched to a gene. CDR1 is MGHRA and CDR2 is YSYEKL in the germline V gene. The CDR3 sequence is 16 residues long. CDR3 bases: TGCGCCAGCAGCCAGGGGACAGGGGGCAGGACAGATACGCAGTATTTT. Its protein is CASSQGTGGRTDTQYF.

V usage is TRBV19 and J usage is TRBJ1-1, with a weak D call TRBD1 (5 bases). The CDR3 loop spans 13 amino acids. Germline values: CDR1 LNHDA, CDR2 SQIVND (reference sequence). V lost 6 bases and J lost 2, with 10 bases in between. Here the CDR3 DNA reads TGTGCCAGTAGCCCACAGGTAAACACTGAAGCTTTCTTT. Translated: CASSPQVNTEAFF.

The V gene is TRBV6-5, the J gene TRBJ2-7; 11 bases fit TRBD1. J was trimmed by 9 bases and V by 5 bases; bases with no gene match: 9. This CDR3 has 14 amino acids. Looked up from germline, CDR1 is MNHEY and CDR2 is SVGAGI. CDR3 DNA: TGTGCCAGCAGTCCCGGACAGGGGGCGAGGTGGCAGTACTTC. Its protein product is CASSPGQGARWQYF.

CDR3 nucleotides: TGTGCCATCCGAACAGGGGGCCAAGAGACCCAGTACTTC. Amino acid sequence: CAIRTGGQETQYF. The chain recombines TRBV10-3 with TRBJ2-5; 8 bases agree with TRBD1. The V gene's germline CDR1 is ENHRY and CDR2 SYGVKD. This CDR3 spans 13 amino acids. After removal of 8 bases from V and 1 base from J, the junction contained 3 bases not matched to a gene.

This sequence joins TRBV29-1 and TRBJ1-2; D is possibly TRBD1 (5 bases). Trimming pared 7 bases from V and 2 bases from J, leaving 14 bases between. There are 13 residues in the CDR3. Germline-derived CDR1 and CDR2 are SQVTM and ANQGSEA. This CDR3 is CSGNLGGNYGYTF. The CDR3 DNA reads TGCAGCGGTAACTTGGGGGGGAACTATGGCTACACCTTC.

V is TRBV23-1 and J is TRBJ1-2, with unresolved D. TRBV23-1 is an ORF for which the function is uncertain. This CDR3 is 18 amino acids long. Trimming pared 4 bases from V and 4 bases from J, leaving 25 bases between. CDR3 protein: CASSPLQSNTPGGYGYTF. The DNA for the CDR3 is TGCGCCAGCAGTCCCCTTCAATCGAACACTCCAGGTGGCTATGGCTACACCTTC.

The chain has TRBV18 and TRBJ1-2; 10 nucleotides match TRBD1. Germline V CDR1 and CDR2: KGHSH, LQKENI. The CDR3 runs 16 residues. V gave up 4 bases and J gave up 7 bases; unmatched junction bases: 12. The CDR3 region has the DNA TGTGCCAGCTCACTGACCGGGACAGGGGATCGTGGTGGCTACACCTTC. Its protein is CASSLTGTGDRGGYTF. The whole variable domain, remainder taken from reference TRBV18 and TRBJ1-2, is NAGVMQNPRHLVRRRGQEARLRCSPMKGHSHVYWYRQLPEEGLKFMVYLQKENIIDESGMPKERFSAEFPKEGPSILRIQQVVRGDSAAYFCASSLTGTGDRGGYTFGSGTRLTVV.

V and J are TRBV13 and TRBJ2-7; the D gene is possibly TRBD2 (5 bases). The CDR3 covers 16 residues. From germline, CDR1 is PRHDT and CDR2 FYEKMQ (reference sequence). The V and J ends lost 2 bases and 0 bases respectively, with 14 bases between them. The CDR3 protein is CASSLSLRANSYEQYF. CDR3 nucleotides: TGTGCCAGCAGCTTATCGTTGCGGGCCAACTCCTACGAGCAGTACTTC.

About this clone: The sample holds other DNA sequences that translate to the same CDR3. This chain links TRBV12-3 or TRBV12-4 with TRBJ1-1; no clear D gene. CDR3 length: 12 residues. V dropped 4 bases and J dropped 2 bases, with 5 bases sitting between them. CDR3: CASSSVNTEAFF. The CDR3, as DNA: TGTGCCAGCAGTTCAGTAAACACTGAAGCTTTCTTT.

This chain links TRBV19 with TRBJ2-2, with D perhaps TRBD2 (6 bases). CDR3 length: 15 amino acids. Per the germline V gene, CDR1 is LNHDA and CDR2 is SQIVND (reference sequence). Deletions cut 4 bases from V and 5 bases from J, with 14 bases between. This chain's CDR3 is CASSTQKEGTGELFF. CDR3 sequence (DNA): TGTGCCAGTAGTACCCAAAAGGAGGGAACCGGGGAGCTGTTTTTT.

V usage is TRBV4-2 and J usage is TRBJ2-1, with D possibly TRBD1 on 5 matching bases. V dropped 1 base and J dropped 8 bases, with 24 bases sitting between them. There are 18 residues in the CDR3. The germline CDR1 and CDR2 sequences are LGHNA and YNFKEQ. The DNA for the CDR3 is TGTGCCAGCAGCCAAGCCCAGTGGGGTCAGGGCGAAGGGTATGAGCAGTTCTTC. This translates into CASSQAQWGQGEGYEQFF.

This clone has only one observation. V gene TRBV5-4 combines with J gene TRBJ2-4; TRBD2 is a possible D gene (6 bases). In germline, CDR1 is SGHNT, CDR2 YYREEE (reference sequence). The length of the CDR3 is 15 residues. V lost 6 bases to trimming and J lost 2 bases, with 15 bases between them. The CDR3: CASTPGRGSKNIQYF. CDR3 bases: TGTGCCAGCACCCCGGGGCGGGGCTCCAAAAACATTCAGTACTTC.

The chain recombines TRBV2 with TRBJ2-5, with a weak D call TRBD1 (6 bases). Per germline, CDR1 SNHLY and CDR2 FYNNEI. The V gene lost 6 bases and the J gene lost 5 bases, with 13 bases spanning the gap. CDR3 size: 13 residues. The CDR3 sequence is CASRIQGRETQYF. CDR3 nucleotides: TGTGCCAGCAGGATACAGGGCAGGGAGACCCAGTACTTC. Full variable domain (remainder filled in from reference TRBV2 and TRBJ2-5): EPEVTQTPSHQVTQMGQEVILRCVPISNHLYFYWYRQILGQKVEFLVSFYNNEISEKSEIFDDQFSVERPDGSNFTLKIRSTKLEDSAMYFCASRIQGRETQYFGPGTRLLVL.

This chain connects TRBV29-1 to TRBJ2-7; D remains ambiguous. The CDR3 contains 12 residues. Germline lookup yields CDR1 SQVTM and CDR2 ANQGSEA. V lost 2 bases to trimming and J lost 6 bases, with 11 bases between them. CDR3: CSVESTEVEQYF. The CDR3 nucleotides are TGCAGCGTTGAATCGACTGAAGTCGAGCAGTACTTC.

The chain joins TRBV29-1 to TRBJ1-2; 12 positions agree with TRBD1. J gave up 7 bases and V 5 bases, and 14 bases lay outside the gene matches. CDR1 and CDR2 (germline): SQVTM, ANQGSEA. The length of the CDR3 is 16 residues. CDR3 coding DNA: TGCAGCGTTCTGGGACAGGGGGCGCTCCTAGGGAGTGGCTACACCTTC. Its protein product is CSVLGQGALLGSGYTF. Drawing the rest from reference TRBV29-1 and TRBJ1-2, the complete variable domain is SAVISQKPSRDICQRGTSLTIQCQVDSQVTMMFWYRQQPGQSLTLIATANQGSEATYESGFVIDKFPISRPNLTFSTLTVSNMSPEDSSIYLCSVLGQGALLGSGYTFGSGTRLTVV.